What follows is one T cell receptor (beta chain) and its context. The antigen it binds to is not known. Base qualities were left out, and no much larger clone turns up one base away. Using the deep immunoSEQ assay, TCR CDR3 regions were amplified from genomic DNA by multiplex PCR. Genomic DNA extracted from each cell subset was distributed evenly over all wells of several immunoSEQ 96-well plates, and each plate served as one replicate. For sorted subsets, approximately 210 ng genomic DNA, equal to 25,000 to 35,000 T cell genomes, was loaded into each replicate PCR. The purified libraries were quantified using a Qubit 3.0 fluorometer, sized with a Bioanalyzer 2100, and then quantified again using the KAPA Library Quantification kit. A separate single-read 150-cycle Illumina NextSeq 550 flow cell was used to sequence each immunoSEQ 96-well plate. On the study's bioinformatics: Because only junctional sequences without quality scores were contained in the immunoSEQ output, filtering matching that applied to full-length reads could not be performed. To assign V/J genes and CDR3, sequences were annotated against IMGT germline references using PyIR, a Python wrapper for IgBLAST v1.9. Reads were filtered out if the reads had weak V/J assignments (E-value above 1e-6), no CDR3, stop codons, out-of-frame junctions, or ambiguous translated residues. A V3J clonotype was defined by an identical inferred V gene, J gene, and CDR3 amino acid sequence. Percentage overlap between repertoires was computed as shared unique clonotypes divided by the size of the smaller repertoire. RTK rarefaction, the Chao1 estimator, and Recon v2.1 estimates of unobserved clonotypes were used to assess repertoire richness. For all TCRbeta clonotypes obtained by the gDNA method from a few donors, generation probabilities were computed with OLGA. Sourced from immuneACCESS, this table was stored by TCRdb with only in-frame sequences that have V and J called. A share of the clones is absent; for the studies checked, an unresolved V gene accounts for under half, and the remainder has no known explanation. The V and J calls and the clone size are those of that table, but D and trimming were determined from the DNA. The sample data list about 690,000 clones, and around 91% of these were observed just once. Of the sample, roughly 36% falls within the top ten clones.

Healthy HIV-negative adults with no recently reported acute infections or vaccinations were included as donors. Only Caucasian adults living in Nashville, Tennessee, USA were represented among the donors. The CD8 memory samples were a combination of magnetically selected CD45RO+ cells and CCR7-negative CD45RA+ effector memory (TemRA) cells. After blood collection by leukapheresis, PBMCs were isolated using Ficoll-Histopaque density gradient centrifugation and then cryopreserved in the vapor phase of liquid nitrogen. Analytical flow cytometry was used to check the purity and quantity of every magnetically sorted T cell population. Genomic DNA was isolated from each sorted fraction and quantified by UV absorbance on a Nanodrop 2000c. The germline V gene (reference sequence) specifies LNHNV as CDR1 and YYDKDF as CDR2. A distance of 14 bases separates the germline ends of V and J, which lose 1 base and 4 bases respectively. The CDR3 starts with the cysteine, ends with the phenylalanine, and has 16 residues. This entry keeps only the CDR3 DNA: 48 bases, framed from base 1.

The data originate from a study of shared clonotypes between healthy human individuals (dated by TCRdb to 2020 to 2022). Concerning the study at large: A few men and two women, aged 18 to 49 years, made up the cohort. Per donor, leukapheresis produced somewhere between about 0.9 and 10 billion PBMCs. For each donor, CD4 naive and CD4 memory were each given three plates, CD8 naive was given two plates, and CD8 memory was given one plate. Libraries were prepared and TCR repertoires were sequenced by different laboratories using diverse techniques, in order to increase sequencing depth and limit assay-specific biases. Blood TCR repertoires of several healthy adults were deeply sequenced to estimate repertoire size and the extent of clonotype sharing between individuals.

Study-wide findings and limitations: Rarefaction of sorted-subset datasets indicated incomplete sequencing despite the large sequencing depth. Sampling was restricted to blood, and TCR repertoires in tissue are likely to differ from TCR repertoires in blood. When a handful of donors were compared, the shared fraction of clonotypes was about 5.2% for naive CD4, roughly 3.4% for naive CD8, about 2.4% for memory CD4, and around 0.37% for memory CD8. The genetic and exposure-history diversity represented was limited by the small number of donors. Naive subsets generally had larger estimated clonotype richness than memory subsets did. Higher generation probabilities were observed for clonotypes shared by all four sorted-subset donors than for non-shared clonotypes. Based on pairwise subsampling, the degree of clonotype sharing among donors was expected to be affected by sequencing depth.

The rearrangement combines TRBV15 with TRBJ1-5; 5 matching bases give a weak D call of TRBD1. Specimen: memory CD8+ T cells from PBMCs. The cell subset or site label of this sample denotes: CD45RO+ cells pooled with CCR7-negative TemRA cells. The receptor was isolated from a man between 18 and 29 years old in good health. Some clones in this sample may be carry-over from other donors' samples. The sequenced DNA is TGTGCCACCAGCAGAGCCCCGGGGCTTGAAAATCAGCCCCAGCATTTT. Its coded protein is CATSRAPGLENQPQHF.